What follows are 2 T cell receptor beta chains derived from one specimen sequenced in a study. TCRdb itself ran the 5' RACE reads through MiXCR, one entry per CDR3 protein. This sample yields over 50,000 distinct CDR3 sequences, of which approximately 23% are seen a single time; 2.5% to 4% belongs to the top ten. Specimen: tumor-infiltrating naive CD4+ T cells sorted from the breast tumor. Subset given: naive CD4+ T cells, CD4+CD45RA+CD25-. Receptor source: a female donor with breast cancer.

This clonotype is judged medium-sized. This chain uses TRBV12-3 or TRBV12-4 with TRBJ2-3, with D uncertain. The V and J ends lost 1 base and 1 base respectively, with 6 bases between them. CDR3 size: 14 residues. The DNA of the CDR3 is TGTGCCAGCAGTTTAGACACAGGCACAGATACGCAGTATTTT. Translation: CASSLDTGTDTQYF.

This clonotype has more than one count but fewer than ten. This chain links TRBV6-5 with TRBJ2-5; no clear D. Germline lookup yields CDR1 MNHEY and CDR2 SVGAGI. CDR3 length: 14 residues. With 2 bases removed from V and 6 bases from J, the gap between germline ends came to 13 bases. As DNA, the CDR3 is TGTGCCAGCAGTTACACAGCTAGGTATCAGACCCAGTACTTC. This sequence encodes CASSYTARYQTQYF.